A single sample gave rise to the 5 T cell receptor beta chains below, sequenced in a study of CD8 T cells in ankylosing spondylitis. TCRdb re-derived calls from the 5' RACE reads in MiXCR, one entry per CDR3 protein. The table includes more than 200,000 distinct CDR3 sequences, 24% detected once. The sample was blood, either unsorted or a sorted T cell fraction (not recorded which). The receptors were sampled from a male donor with ankylosing spondylitis or in good health (not recorded which).

This clonotype was recorded many times. The chain is built from TRBV29-1 and TRBJ2-1, with 10 nucleotides matching TRBD1. Germline V gene sequence: CDR1 SQVTM, CDR2 ANQGSEA. The CDR3 extends over 12 amino acids. The trim removed 7 bases at V and 4 bases at J, leaving 1 base unmatched. CDR3 sequence reads: CSEGQGYNEQFF. DNA for the CDR3: TGCAGCGAGGGACAGGGGTACAATGAGCAGTTCTTC.

This clonotype came up many times. CDR3 protein: CASTRLVPNEQFF. CDR3 nucleotides: TGTGCCAGCACTCGCCTCGTACCAAATGAGCAGTTCTTC. The rearrangement joins TRBV2 to TRBJ2-1; D gene unclear. Germline lookup yields CDR1 SNHLY and CDR2 FYNNEI. This CDR3 contains 13 residues. Trimming pared 7 bases from V and 7 bases from J, leaving 14 bases between.

This clonotype was seen at least ten times. The V call is TRBV6-5, the J call TRBJ2-7; D uncertain. Trimming cost V 2 bases and J 4 bases, with 18 bases left between them. Per the germline V gene, CDR1 is MNHEY and CDR2 is SVGAGI. This CDR3 has 16 residues. CDR3 coding DNA: TGTGCCAGCAGTTACGGGTTCAATGGGGTGGGTTACGAGCAGTACTTC. Translated: CASSYGFNGVGYEQYF.

J is TRBJ2-1 and V is TRBV6-1; either TRBD1 or TRBD2 may supply D (5 bases each). CDR1 and CDR2 (germline): MNHNS, SASEGT. The V gene lost 6 bases and the J gene lost 6 bases, with 12 bases spanning the gap. The length of the CDR3 is 13 residues. CDR3 bases: TGTGCCAGCAGCGTGGGACCCCGCAATGAGCAGTTCTTC. This translates into CASSVGPRNEQFF.

The J gene is TRBJ2-5, the V gene TRBV7-2, with D tentatively TRBD1 (5 bases). The ends were cut back, 5 bases at V and 1 base at J, with 17 bases in the middle. The CDR3 runs to 16 residues. In germline, CDR1 is SGHTA, CDR2 FQGNSA. CDR3 sequence reads: CASSKGVFSPQETQYF. The DNA for the CDR3 is TGTGCCAGCAGCAAAGGGGTTTTCTCGCCCCAAGAGACCCAGTACTTC.